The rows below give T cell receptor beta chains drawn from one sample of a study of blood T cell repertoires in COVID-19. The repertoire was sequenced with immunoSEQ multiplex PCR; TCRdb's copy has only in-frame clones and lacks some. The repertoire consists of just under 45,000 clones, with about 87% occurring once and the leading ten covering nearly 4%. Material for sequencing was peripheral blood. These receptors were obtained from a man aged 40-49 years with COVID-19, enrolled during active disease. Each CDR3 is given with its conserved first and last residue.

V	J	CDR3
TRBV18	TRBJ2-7	CASSPTSGPFYEQYF
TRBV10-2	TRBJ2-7	CASSDPAGAYEQYF
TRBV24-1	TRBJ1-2	CATSDPSEPRNYGYTF
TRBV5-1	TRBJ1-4	CASSQGGANEKLFF
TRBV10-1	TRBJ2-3	CASSVGGPEDTQYF
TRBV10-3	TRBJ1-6	CAISEQGANSPLHF
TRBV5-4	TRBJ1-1	CASSLGKGIMNTEAFF
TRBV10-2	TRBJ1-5	CASSEGSGVIQPQHF
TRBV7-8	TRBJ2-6	CASSLGGLDFSGANVLTF
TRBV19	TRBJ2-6	CASKAGAISGANVLTF
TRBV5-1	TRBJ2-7	CASSPGGTGAYEQYF
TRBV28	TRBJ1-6	CASSFALGTVNSPLHF
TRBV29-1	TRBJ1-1	CSVYTGGTEAFF
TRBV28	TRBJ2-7	CASSPDRVYEQYF
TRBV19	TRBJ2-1	CASKRLGSNEQFF
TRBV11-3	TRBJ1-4	CASTIGTGGTNEKLFF
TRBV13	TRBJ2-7	CASSLGPGPGSEQYF
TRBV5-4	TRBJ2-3	CASSGDGGGTDTQYF
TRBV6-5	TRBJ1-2	CASSYSGGGGYTF
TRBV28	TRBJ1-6	CASSLIQENSPLHF
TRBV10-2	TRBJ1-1	CASSDLVAQGIEAFF
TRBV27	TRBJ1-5	CASSLGGAGQPQHF